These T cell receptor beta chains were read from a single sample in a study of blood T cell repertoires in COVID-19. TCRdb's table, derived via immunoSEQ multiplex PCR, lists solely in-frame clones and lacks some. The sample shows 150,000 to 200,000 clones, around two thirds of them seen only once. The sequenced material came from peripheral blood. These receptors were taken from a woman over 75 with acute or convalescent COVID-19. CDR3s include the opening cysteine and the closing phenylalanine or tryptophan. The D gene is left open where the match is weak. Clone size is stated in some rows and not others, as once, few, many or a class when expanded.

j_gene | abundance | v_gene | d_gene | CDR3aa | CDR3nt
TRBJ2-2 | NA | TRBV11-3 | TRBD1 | CASSRGTGSRGGELFF | TGTGCCAGCAGCCGAGGGACAGGGTCCCGGGGCGGGGAGCTGTTTTTT
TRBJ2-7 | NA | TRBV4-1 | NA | CASSQTRGYEQYF | TGCGCCAGCAGCCAGACCAGAGGCTACGAGCAGTACTTC
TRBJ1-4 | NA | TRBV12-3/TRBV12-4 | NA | CASRQGTNEKLFF | TGTGCCAGCAGACAGGGCACTAATGAAAAACTGTTTTTT
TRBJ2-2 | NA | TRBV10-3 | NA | CAITPGGGPGSTGELFF | TGTGCCATCACTCCTGGGGGGGGCCCAGGGAGCACCGGGGAGCTGTTTTTT
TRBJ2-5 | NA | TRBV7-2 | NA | CASSLGGLAEETQYF | TGTGCCAGCAGCTTGGGGGGGCTAGCGGAAGAGACCCAGTACTTC
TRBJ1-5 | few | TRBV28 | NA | CASGGGGAFNQPQHF | TGTGCCAGTGGGGGCGGGGGCGCGTTCAATCAGCCCCAGCATTTT
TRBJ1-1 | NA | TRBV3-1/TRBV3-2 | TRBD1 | CATQGGNTEAFF | TGTGCCACCCAGGGGGGGAACACTGAAGCTTTCTTT
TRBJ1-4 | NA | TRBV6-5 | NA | CASQSNEKLFF | TGTGCCAGCCAGTCTAATGAAAAACTGTTTTTT
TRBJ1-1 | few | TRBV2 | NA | CASTDTLNTEAFF | TGTGCCAGCACAGATACCTTGAACACTGAAGCTTTCTTT
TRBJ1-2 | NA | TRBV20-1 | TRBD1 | CSASGGTVDFGYTF | TGCAGTGCTAGTGGGGGGACAGTAGATTTTGGCTACACCTTC
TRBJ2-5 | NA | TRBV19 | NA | CASNNREGETQYF | TGTGCCAGTAACAACAGGGAAGGAGAGACCCAGTACTTC
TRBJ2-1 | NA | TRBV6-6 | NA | CASRPRGGAPRQFF | TGTGCCAGCCGCCCTAGGGGGGGGGCCCCCCGGCAGTTCTTC
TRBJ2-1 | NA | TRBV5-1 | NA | CASSLLRGFGPEQFF | TGCGCCAGCAGCTTGTTACGGGGTTTTGGTCCTGAGCAGTTCTTC
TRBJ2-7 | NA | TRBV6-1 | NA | CASSGSAYYFSYEQYF | TGTGCCAGCAGTGGGTCGGCTTACTATTTCTCCTACGAGCAGTACTTC
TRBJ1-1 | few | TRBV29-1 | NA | CSVEGDRGTEAFF | TGCAGCGTTGAAGGTGACCGGGGCACTGAAGCTTTCTTT
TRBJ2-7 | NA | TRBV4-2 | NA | CASSTSAGLEQYF | TGTGCCAGCAGCACAAGTGCAGGTCTCGAGCAGTACTTC
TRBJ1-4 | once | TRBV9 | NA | CASSVAAVRQTNEKLFF | TGTGCCAGCAGCGTAGCGGCAGTAAGACAGACTAATGAAAAACTGTTTTTT
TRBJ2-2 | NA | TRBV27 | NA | CASSTWRDNTGELFF | TGTGCCAGCAGTACGTGGCGGGACAACACCGGGGAGCTGTTTTTT
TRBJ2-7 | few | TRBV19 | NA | CASSRDFNSYEQYF | TGTGCCAGTAGTAGGGACTTTAATTCCTACGAGCAGTACTTC
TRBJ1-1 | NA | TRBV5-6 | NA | CASSLRGLQEAFF | TGTGCCAGCAGCTTGCGGGGGTTACAGGAAGCTTTCTTT
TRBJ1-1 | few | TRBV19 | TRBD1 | CASSMRTGLVTEAFF | TGTGCCAGTAGTATGAGGACAGGGTTGGTCACTGAAGCTTTCTTT
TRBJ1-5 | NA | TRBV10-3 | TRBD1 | CTISRQGPGSENQPQHF | TGTACCATCAGTCGACAGGGTCCAGGATCCGAAAATCAGCCCCAGCATTTT
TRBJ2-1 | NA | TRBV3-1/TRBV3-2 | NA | CASSPLASSYNEQFF | TGTGCCAGCAGCCCCCTAGCGAGCTCCTACAATGAGCAGTTCTTC
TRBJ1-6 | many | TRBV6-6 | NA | CASSAGASPLHF | TGTGCCAGCTCGGCGGGTGCTTCACCCCTCCACTTT
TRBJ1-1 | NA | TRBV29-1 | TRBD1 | CSVPGGTGRGEAFF | TGCAGCGTTCCCGGCGGGACAGGGCGCGGAGAAGCTTTCTTT
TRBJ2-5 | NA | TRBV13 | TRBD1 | CASSKTGEVETQYF | TGTGCCAGCAGCAAAACAGGGGAAGTAGAGACCCAGTACTTC
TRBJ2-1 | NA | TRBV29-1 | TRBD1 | CSVKTGASEQFF | TGCAGCGTTAAGACAGGGGCCTCCGAGCAGTTCTTC
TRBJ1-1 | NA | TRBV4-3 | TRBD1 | CASSQGTGLNTEAFF | TGCGCCAGCAGCCAAGGGACAGGATTGAACACTGAAGCTTTCTTT
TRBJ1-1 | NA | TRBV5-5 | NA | CASSPYSPRGTEAFF | TGTGCCAGCAGCCCCTACTCCCCCCGGGGCACTGAAGCTTTCTTT
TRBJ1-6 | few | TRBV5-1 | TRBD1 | CASSFTGANSPLHF | TGCGCCAGCAGCTTCACAGGGGCTAATTCACCCCTCCACTTT
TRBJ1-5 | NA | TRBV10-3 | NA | CAISESRGGGDNQPQHF | TGTGCCATCAGTGAGTCCCGTGGCGGGGGGGACAATCAGCCCCAGCATTTT
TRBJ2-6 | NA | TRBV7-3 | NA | CASSLGAYGANVLTF | TGTGCCAGCAGCTTAGGAGCGTATGGGGCCAACGTCCTGACTTTC
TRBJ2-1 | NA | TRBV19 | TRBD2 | CASSIGSGRTQFF | TGTGCCAGTAGTATAGGTAGCGGGAGGACCCAGTTCTTC
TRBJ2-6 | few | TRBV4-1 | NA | CASSQGGAGANVLTF | TGCGCCAGCAGCCAAGGTGGAGCCGGGGCCAACGTCCTGACTTTC
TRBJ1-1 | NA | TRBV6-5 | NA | CASSYDWNTEAFF | TGTGCCAGCAGTTACGACTGGAACACTGAAGCTTTCTTT
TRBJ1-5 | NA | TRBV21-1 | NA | CASSAGGEGEPQPQHF | TGTGCCAGCAGCGCCGGAGGGGAGGGGGAGCCCCAGCCCCAGCATTTT
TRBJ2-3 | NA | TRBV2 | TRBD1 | CASSVGHGQGSTDTQYF | TGTGCCAGCAGTGTTGGCCACGGACAGGGAAGCACAGATACGCAGTATTTT
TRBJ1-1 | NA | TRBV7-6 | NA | CLRTEAFF | TGTCTTCGCACTGAAGCTTTCTTT
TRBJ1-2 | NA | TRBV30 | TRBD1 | CARGQGMGPYGYTF | TGTGCCAGGGGACAGGGTATGGGGCCTTATGGCTACACCTTC
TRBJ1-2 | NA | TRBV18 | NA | CASSPPTGTLNYGYTF | TGTGCCAGCTCACCACCAACAGGGACCCTCAACTATGGCTACACCTTC
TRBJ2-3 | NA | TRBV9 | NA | CASSASGTSTDTQYF | TGTGCCAGCAGCGCGTCCGGGACTAGCACAGATACGCAGTATTTT
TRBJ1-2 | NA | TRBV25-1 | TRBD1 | CASSEGQGANYGYTF | TGTGCCAGCAGTGAAGGACAGGGAGCTAACTATGGCTACACCTTC
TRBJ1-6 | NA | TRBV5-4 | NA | CASSLVGVDSPLHF | TGTGCCAGCAGCTTGGTAGGGGTAGATTCACCCCTCCACTTT
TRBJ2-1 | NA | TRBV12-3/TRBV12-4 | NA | CASSLGLAGEQFF | TGTGCCAGCAGTTTAGGTCTAGCCGGCGAGCAGTTCTTC
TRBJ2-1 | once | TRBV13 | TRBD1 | CASSFPDRGNEQFF | TGTGCCAGCAGCTTCCCGGACAGGGGCAATGAGCAGTTCTTC
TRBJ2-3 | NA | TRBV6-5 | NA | CASIPGDSSTDTQYF | TGTGCCAGCATCCCAGGGGATTCAAGCACAGATACGCAGTATTTT
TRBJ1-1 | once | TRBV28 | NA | CASSSPGRITEAFF | TGTGCCAGCAGTTCCCCAGGTAGAATCACTGAAGCTTTCTTT
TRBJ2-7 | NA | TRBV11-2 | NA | CASSLEVVGGLPKGVEQYF | TGTGCCAGCAGCTTAGAAGTAGTAGGGGGACTACCCAAAGGGGTAGAGCAGTACTTC
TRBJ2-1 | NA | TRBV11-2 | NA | CASTPGHSIDEQFF | TGTGCCAGCACACCGGGACATAGTATCGATGAGCAGTTCTTC
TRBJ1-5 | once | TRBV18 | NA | CASSPGVGGGLQPQHF | TGTGCCAGCTCACCCGGCGTTGGGGGAGGTTTACAGCCCCAGCATTTT
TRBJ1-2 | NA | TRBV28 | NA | CASSSPASRGYTF | TGTGCCAGCAGTTCCCCCGCATCGCGAGGCTACACCTTC
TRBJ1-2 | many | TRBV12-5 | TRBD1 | CASGSTGASNYGYTF | TGTGCTAGTGGCTCCACAGGGGCTTCAAACTATGGCTACACCTTC
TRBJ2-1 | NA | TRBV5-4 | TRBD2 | CASSTGLAVPYNEQFF | TGTGCCAGCAGCACCGGACTAGCGGTCCCCTACAATGAGCAGTTCTTC